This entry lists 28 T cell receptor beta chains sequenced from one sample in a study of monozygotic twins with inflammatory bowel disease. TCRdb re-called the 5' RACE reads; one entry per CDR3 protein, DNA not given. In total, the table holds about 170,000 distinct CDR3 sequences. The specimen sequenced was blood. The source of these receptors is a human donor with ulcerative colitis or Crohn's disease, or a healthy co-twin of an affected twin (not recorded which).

CDR3 protein: CASSLARALIGYTF. The chain uses TRBV5-4 and TRBJ1-2. CDR1 and CDR2 from the germline V gene are SGHNT and YYREEE (reference sequence). The CDR3 loop spans 14 amino acids.

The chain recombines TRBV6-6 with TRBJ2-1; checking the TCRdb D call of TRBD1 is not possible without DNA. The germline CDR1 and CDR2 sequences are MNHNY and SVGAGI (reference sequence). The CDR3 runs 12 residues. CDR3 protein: CASSPDRGREAF.

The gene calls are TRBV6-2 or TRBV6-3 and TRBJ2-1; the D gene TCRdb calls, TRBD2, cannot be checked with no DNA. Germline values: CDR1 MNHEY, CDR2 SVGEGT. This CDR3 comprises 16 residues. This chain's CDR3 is CASSYPGLRSYNEQFF.

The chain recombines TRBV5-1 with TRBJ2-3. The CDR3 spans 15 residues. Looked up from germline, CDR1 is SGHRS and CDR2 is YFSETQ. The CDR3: CASSLGLPRTDTQYF. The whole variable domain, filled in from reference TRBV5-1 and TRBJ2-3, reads KAGVTQTPRYLIKTRGQQVTLSCSPISGHRSVSWYQQTPGQGLQFLFEYFSETQRNKGNFPGRFSGRQFSNSRSEMNVSTLELGDSALYLCASSLGLPRTDTQYFGPGTRLTVL.

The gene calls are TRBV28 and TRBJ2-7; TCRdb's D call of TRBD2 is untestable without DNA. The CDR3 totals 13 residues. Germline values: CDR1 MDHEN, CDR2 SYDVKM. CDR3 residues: CASGRLADYEQYF.

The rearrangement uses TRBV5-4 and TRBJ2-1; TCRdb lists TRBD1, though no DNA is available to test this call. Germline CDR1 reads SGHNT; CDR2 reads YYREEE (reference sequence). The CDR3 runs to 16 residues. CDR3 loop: CASSLEQGLSYNEQFF.

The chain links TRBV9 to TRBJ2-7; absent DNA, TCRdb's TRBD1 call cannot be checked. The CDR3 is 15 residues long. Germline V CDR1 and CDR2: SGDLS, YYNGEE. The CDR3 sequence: CASSVEGQARHEQYF.

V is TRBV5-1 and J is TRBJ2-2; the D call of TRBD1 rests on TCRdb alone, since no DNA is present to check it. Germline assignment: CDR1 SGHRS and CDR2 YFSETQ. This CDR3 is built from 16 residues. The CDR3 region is CASSLGGITNTGELFF.

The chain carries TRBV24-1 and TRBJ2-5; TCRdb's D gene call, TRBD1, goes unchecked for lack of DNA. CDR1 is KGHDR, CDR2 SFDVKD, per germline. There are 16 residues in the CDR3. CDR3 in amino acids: CATSDSRQGQRETQYF.

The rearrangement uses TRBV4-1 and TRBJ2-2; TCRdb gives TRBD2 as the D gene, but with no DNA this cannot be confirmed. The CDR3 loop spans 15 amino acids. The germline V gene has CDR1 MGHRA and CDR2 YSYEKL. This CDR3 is CASSLGTVGAGELFF.

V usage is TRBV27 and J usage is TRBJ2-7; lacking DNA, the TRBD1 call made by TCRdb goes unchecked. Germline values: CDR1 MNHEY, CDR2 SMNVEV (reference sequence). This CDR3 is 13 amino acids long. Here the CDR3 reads CASSRDRASEQYF.

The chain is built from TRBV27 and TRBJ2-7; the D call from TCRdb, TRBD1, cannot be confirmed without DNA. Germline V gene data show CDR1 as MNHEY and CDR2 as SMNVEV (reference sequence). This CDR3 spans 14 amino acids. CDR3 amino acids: CASSRGQGVSEQYF.

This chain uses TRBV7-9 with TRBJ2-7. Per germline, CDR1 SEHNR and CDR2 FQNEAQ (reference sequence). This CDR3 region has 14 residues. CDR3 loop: CASSFRETSYEQYF.

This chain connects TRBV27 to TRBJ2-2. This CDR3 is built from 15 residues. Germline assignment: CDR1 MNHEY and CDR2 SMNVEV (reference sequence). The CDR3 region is CASSLEGGDTGELFF.

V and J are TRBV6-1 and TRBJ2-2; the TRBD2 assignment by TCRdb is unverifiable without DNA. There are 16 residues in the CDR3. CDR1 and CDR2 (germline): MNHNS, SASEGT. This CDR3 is CASRPRGRTNTGELFF.

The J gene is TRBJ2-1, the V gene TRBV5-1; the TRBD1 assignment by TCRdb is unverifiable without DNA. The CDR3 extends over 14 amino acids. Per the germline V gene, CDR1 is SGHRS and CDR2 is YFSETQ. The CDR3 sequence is CASSPLTGEDEQFF. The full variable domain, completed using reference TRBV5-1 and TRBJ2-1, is KAGVTQTPRYLIKTRGQQVTLSCSPISGHRSVSWYQQTPGQGLQFLFEYFSETQRNKGNFPGRFSGRQFSNSRSEMNVSTLELGDSALYLCASSPLTGEDEQFFGPGTRLTVL.

CDR3 loop: CASSLGRSTSASYEQYF. The gene calls are TRBV7-8 and TRBJ2-7; the TRBD2 assignment by TCRdb is unverifiable without DNA. The CDR3 totals 17 residues. Germline V lookup: CDR1 SGHVS, CDR2 FQNEAQ.

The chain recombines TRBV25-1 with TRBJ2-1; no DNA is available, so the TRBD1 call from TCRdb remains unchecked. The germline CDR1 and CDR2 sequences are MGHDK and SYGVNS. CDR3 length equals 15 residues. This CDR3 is CASSDSGDGYNEQFF. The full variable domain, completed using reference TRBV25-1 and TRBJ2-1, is EADIYQTPRYLVIGTGKKITLECSQTMGHDKMYWYQQDPGMELHLIHYSYGVNSTEKGDLSSESTVSRIRTEHFPLTLESARPSHTSQYLCASSDSGDGYNEQFFGPGTRLTVL.

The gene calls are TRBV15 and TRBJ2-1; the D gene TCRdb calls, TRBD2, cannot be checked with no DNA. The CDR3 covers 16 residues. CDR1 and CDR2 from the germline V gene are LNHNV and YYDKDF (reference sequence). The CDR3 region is CATSRLGVGGGNEQFF.

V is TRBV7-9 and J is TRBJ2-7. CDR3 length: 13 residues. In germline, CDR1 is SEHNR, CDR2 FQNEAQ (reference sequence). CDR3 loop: CASSQTQTYEQYF.

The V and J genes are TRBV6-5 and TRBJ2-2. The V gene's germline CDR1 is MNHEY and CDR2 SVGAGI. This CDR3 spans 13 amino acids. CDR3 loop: CASSYSDGGELFF.

CDR3 region: CASSPGQGIHEQYF. The V call is TRBV6-2 or TRBV6-3, the J call TRBJ2-7; TCRdb gives TRBD1 as the D gene, but with no DNA this cannot be confirmed. CDR3 length: 14 residues. Germline CDR1 and CDR2: MNHEY and SVGEGT.

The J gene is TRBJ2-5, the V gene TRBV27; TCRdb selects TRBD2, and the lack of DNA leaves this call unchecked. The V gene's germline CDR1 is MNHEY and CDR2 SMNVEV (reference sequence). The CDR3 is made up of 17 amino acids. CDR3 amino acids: CASSLRPNRLAKETQYF.

The chain's CDR3 is CASSVGTATGRDEQYF. The chain has TRBV19 and TRBJ2-7; TCRdb selects TRBD1, and the lack of DNA leaves this call unchecked. This CDR3 comprises 16 residues. Germline lookup yields CDR1 LNHDA and CDR2 SQIVND (reference sequence). Full variable domain (outside the CDR3, taken from reference TRBV19 and TRBJ2-7): DGGITQSPKYLFRKEGQNVTLSCEQNLNHDAMYWYRQDPGQGLRLIYYSQIVNDFQKGDIAEGYSVSREKKESFPLTVTSAQKNPTAFYLCASSVGTATGRDEQYFGPGTRLTVT.

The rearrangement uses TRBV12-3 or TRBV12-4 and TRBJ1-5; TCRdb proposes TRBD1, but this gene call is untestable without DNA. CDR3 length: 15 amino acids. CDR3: CASSFRTGPNQPQHF.

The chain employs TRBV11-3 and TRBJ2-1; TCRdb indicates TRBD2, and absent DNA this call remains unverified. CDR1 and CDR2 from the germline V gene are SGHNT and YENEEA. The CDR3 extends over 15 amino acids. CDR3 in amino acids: CASSLSGTIYNEQFF.

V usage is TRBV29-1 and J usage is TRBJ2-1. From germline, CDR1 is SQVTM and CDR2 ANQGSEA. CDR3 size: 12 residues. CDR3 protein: CSVEELGNEQFF.

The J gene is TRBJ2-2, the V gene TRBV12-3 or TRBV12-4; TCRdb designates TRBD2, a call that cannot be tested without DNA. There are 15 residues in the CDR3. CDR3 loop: CASSPGLAPNGELFF.